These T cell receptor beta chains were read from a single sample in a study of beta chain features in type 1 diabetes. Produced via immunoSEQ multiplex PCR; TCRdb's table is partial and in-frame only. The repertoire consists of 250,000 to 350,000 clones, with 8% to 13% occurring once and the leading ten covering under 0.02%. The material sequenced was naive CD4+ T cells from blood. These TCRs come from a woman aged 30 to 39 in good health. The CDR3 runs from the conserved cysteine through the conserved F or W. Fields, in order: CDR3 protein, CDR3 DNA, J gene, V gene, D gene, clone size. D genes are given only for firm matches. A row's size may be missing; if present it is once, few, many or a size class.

CDR3aa: CASSPGPVRLQFF
CDR3nt: TGTGCCAGCAGTCCCGGCCCGGTGAGGTTGCAGTTCTTC
j_gene: TRBJ2-1
v_gene: TRBV28
d_gene: -
abundance: -

CDR3aa: CASSLAPSSYNEQFF
CDR3nt: TGCGCCAGCAGCTTGGCCCCGAGCTCCTACAATGAGCAGTTCTTC
j_gene: TRBJ2-1
v_gene: TRBV5-1
d_gene: -
abundance: few

CDR3aa: CASSQGQASSYEQYF
CDR3nt: TGTGCCAGCAGTCAAGGACAGGCCAGCTCCTACGAGCAGTACTTC
j_gene: TRBJ2-7
v_gene: TRBV6-6
d_gene: TRBD1
abundance: few

CDR3aa: CASSARQGAYGYTF
CDR3nt: TGTGCCAGCAGCGCAAGACAGGGGGCGTATGGCTACACCTTC
j_gene: TRBJ1-2
v_gene: TRBV6-5
d_gene: TRBD1
abundance: -

CDR3aa: CASSLVSSGANVLTF
CDR3nt: TGTGCCAGCAGCTTAGTTAGCTCTGGGGCCAACGTCCTGACTTTC
j_gene: TRBJ2-6
v_gene: TRBV11-2
d_gene: -
abundance: -

CDR3aa: CASSSGLAGRNEQFF
CDR3nt: TGCGCCAGCAGCTCGGGACTAGCGGGACGCAATGAGCAGTTCTTC
j_gene: TRBJ2-1
v_gene: TRBV5-1
d_gene: TRBD2
abundance: few

CDR3aa: CASSAGQGALETQYF
CDR3nt: TGTGCCAGCAGCGCGGGACAGGGGGCTTTAGAGACCCAGTACTTC
j_gene: TRBJ2-5
v_gene: TRBV7-2
d_gene: TRBD1
abundance: few

CDR3aa: CASSLGRGLETQYF
CDR3nt: TGTGCCAGCAGCTTAGGACGGGGGTTGGAGACCCAGTACTTC
j_gene: TRBJ2-5
v_gene: TRBV7-8
d_gene: -
abundance: -

CDR3aa: CASSPRAGDEQFF
CDR3nt: TGTGCCAGTAGTCCTAGGGCCGGGGATGAGCAGTTCTTC
j_gene: TRBJ2-1
v_gene: TRBV19
d_gene: -
abundance: -

CDR3aa: CASSPQGQGARNQPQHF
CDR3nt: TGTGCCAGCTCACCACAGGGACAGGGGGCGCGAAATCAGCCCCAGCATTTT
j_gene: TRBJ1-5
v_gene: TRBV18
d_gene: TRBD1
abundance: -

CDR3aa: CASSGTGGASSGANVLTF
CDR3nt: TGTGCCAGCAGTGGTACAGGGGGTGCGAGCTCTGGGGCCAACGTCCTGACTTTC
j_gene: TRBJ2-6
v_gene: TRBV28
d_gene: TRBD1
abundance: -

CDR3aa: CASNYAGELFF
CDR3nt: TGTGCCAGCAACTATGCCGGGGAGCTGTTTTTT
j_gene: TRBJ2-2
v_gene: TRBV7-2
d_gene: -
abundance: -

CDR3aa: CAISGAGTNTEAFF
CDR3nt: TGTGCCATCAGTGGGGCCGGAACCAACACTGAAGCTTTCTTT
j_gene: TRBJ1-1
v_gene: TRBV10-3
d_gene: -
abundance: -

CDR3aa: CATSRGGGRMQLNTEAFF
CDR3nt: TGTGCCACCAGCAGGGGTGGAGGGAGGATGCAGTTGAACACTGAAGCTTTCTTT
j_gene: TRBJ1-1
v_gene: TRBV15
d_gene: -
abundance: few

CDR3aa: CASSPPGLPSYEQYF
CDR3nt: TGTGCCAGCTCACCACCGGGACTACCGTCCTACGAGCAGTACTTC
j_gene: TRBJ2-7
v_gene: TRBV18
d_gene: TRBD2
abundance: -

CDR3aa: CASSFTAQETQYF
CDR3nt: TGCGCCAGCAGCTTTACAGCCCAAGAGACCCAGTACTTC
j_gene: TRBJ2-5
v_gene: TRBV5-1
d_gene: -
abundance: few

CDR3aa: CASLGKSGSETQYF
CDR3nt: TGTGCCAGCCTTGGGAAGAGCGGGAGCGAGACCCAGTACTTC
j_gene: TRBJ2-5
v_gene: TRBV6-6
d_gene: TRBD2
abundance: few

CDR3aa: CASSAQAGGLYEQYF
CDR3nt: TGTGCCAGCAGCGCCCAAGCCGGGGGGCTCTACGAGCAGTACTTC
j_gene: TRBJ2-7
v_gene: TRBV9
d_gene: -
abundance: -

CDR3aa: CASSIGATTGSQYF
CDR3nt: TGTGCCAGTAGTATAGGGGCGACGACAGGGAGTCAGTACTTC
j_gene: TRBJ2-7
v_gene: TRBV19
d_gene: TRBD1
abundance: -

CDR3aa: CASSLIGGRNPQETQYF
CDR3nt: TGTGCCAGCAGCTTAATCGGCGGAAGGAACCCCCAGGAGACCCAGTACTTC
j_gene: TRBJ2-5
v_gene: TRBV7-3
d_gene: -
abundance: -

CDR3aa: CASSIDGTGINYGYTF
CDR3nt: TGTGCCAGCAGCATAGACGGGACAGGGATTAACTATGGCTACACCTTC
j_gene: TRBJ1-2
v_gene: TRBV5-4
d_gene: TRBD1
abundance: -

CDR3aa: CASSQGAEETQYF
CDR3nt: TGTGCCAGCTCCCAAGGGGCGGAAGAGACCCAGTACTTC
j_gene: TRBJ2-5
v_gene: TRBV18
d_gene: -
abundance: few

CDR3aa: CASSSGTGGYNEQFF
CDR3nt: TGTGCCAGCAGCTCCGGGACAGGAGGTTACAATGAGCAGTTCTTC
j_gene: TRBJ2-1
v_gene: TRBV7-3
d_gene: TRBD1
abundance: -

CDR3aa: CASSQVSTRNTGELFF
CDR3nt: TGTGCCAGCAGTCAAGTTTCCACCAGGAACACCGGGGAGCTGTTTTTT
j_gene: TRBJ2-2
v_gene: TRBV7-2
d_gene: -
abundance: -

CDR3aa: CASSTRGGYDRANYGYTF
CDR3nt: TGTGCCAGCAGCACCAGGGGAGGATATGACAGGGCAAACTATGGCTACACCTTC
j_gene: TRBJ1-2
v_gene: TRBV9
d_gene: TRBD1
abundance: -

CDR3aa: CASSGTSGSNEQFF
CDR3nt: TGTGCCAGCAGCGGTACTAGCGGGAGTAATGAGCAGTTCTTC
j_gene: TRBJ2-1
v_gene: TRBV9
d_gene: TRBD2
abundance: -